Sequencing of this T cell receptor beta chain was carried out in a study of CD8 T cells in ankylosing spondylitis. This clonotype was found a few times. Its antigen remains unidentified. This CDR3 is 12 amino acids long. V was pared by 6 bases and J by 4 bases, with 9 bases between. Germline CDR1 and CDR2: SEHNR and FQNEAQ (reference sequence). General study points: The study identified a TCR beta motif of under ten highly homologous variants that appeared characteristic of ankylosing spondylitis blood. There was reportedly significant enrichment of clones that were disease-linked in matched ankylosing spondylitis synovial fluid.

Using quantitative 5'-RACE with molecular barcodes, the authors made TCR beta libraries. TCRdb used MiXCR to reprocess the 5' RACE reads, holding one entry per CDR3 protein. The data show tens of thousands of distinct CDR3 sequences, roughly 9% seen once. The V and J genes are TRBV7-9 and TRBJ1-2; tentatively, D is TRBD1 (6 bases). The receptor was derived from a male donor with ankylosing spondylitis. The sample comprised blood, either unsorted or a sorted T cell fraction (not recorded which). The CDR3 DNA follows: TGTGCCAGCAGGGGGGGCGCCTATGGCTACACCTTC. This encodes CASRGGAYGYTF.